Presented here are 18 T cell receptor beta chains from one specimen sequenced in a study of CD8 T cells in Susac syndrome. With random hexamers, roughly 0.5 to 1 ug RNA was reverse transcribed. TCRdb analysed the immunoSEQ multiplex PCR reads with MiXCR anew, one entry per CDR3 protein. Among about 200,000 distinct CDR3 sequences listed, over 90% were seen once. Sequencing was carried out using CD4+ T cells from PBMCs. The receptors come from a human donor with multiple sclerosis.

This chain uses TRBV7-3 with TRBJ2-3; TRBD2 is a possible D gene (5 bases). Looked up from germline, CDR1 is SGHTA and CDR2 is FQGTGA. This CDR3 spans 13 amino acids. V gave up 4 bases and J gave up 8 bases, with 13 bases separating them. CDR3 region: CASSSLGLGTQYF. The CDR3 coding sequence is TGTGCCAGCAGCTCGCTTGGACTGGGTACGCAGTATTTT.

The CDR3 nucleotides are TGTGCCAGCAGCCCCCGGGATCAGGGGAGAGGGAGAAACATTCAGTACTTC. This translates into CASSPRDQGRGRNIQYF. The chain links TRBV7-9 to TRBJ2-4, with TRBD1 as a possible D gene (6 bases). Germline V gene sequence: CDR1 SEHNR, CDR2 FQNEAQ (reference sequence). Trimming removed 5 bases at V and 6 bases at J, with 23 bases between. The CDR3 consists of 17 residues.

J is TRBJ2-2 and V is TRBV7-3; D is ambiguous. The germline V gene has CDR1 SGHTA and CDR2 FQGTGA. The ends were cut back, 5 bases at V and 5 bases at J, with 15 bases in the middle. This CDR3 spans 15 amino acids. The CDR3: CASSPMGYRTGELFF. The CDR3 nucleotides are TGTGCCAGCAGCCCCATGGGCTATCGGACCGGGGAGCTGTTTTTT.

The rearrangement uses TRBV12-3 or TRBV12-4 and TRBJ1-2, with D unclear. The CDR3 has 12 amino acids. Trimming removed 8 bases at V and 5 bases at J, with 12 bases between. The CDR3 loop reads CASAPGFYGYTF. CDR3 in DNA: TGTGCCAGCGCTCCCGGTTTTTATGGCTACACCTTC.

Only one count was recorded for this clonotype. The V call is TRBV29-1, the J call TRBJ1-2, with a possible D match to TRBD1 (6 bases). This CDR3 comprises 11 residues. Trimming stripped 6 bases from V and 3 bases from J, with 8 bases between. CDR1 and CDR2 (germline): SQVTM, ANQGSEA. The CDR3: CSVDRYYGYTF. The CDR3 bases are TGCAGCGTGGACAGATACTATGGCTACACCTTC.

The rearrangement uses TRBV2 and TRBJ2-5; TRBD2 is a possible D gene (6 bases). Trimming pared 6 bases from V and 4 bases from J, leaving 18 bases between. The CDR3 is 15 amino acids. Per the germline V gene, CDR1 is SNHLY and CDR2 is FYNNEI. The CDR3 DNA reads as TGTGCCAGCAGACCTTTGGAGGGAGGTGCAGAGACCCAGTACTTC. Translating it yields CASRPLEGGAETQYF.

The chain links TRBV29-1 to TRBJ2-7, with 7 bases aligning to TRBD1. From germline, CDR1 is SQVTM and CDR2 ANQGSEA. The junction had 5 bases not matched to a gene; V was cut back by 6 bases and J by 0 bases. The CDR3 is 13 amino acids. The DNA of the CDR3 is TGCAGCGTCAAGGGACAGCCCTCCTACGAGCAGTACTTC. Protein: CSVKGQPSYEQYF.

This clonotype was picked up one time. The CDR3 DNA reads TGCAGTGCTAGAGACACTGGGACAGGGTACCATCAGCCCCAGCATTTT. This sequence encodes CSARDTGTGYHQPQHF. The chain is built from TRBV20-1 and TRBJ1-5, with TRBD1 identical over 9 bases. Trimming took 0 bases from V and 5 from J; bases not matched to a gene: 8. The V gene's germline CDR1 is DFQATT and CDR2 SNEGSKA (reference sequence). The CDR3 is 16 amino acids.

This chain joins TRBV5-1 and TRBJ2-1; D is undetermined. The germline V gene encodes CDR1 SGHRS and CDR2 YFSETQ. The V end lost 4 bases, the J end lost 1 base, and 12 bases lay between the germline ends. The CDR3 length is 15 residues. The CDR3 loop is CASSPEVGSYNEQFF. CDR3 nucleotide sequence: TGCGCCAGCAGCCCGGAAGTGGGGTCCTACAATGAGCAGTTCTTC.

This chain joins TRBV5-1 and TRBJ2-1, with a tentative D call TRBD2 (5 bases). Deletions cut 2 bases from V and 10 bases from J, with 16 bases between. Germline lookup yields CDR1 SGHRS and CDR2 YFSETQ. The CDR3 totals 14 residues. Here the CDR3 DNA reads TGCGCCAGCAGCTTTCCCCCGGGCCGGGAAGAGCAGTTCTTC. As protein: CASSFPPGREEQFF. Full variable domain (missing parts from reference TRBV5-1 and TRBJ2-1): KAGVTQTPRYLIKTRGQQVTLSCSPISGHRSVSWYQQTPGQGLQFLFEYFSETQRNKGNFPGRFSGRQFSNSRSEMNVSTLELGDSALYLCASSFPPGREEQFFGPGTRLTVL.

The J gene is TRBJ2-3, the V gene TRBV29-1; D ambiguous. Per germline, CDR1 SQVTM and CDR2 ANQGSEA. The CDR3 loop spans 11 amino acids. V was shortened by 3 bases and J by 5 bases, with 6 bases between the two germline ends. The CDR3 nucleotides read TGCAGCGTTGACCGAAGAGATACGCAGTATTTT. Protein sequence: CSVDRRDTQYF.

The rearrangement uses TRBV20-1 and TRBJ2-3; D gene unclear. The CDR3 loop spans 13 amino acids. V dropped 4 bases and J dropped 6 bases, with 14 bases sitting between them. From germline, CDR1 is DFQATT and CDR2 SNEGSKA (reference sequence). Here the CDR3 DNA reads TGCAGTGCTACCCCCTGGTTGTTCGATACGCAGTATTTT. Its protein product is CSATPWLFDTQYF.

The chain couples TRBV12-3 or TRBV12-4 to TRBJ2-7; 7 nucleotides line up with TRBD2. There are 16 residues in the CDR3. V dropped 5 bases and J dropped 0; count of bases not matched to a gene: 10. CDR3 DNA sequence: TGTGCCAGCAGTAGTGCCCGGGACTACCCCTCCTACGAGCAGTACTTC. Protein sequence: CASSSARDYPSYEQYF.

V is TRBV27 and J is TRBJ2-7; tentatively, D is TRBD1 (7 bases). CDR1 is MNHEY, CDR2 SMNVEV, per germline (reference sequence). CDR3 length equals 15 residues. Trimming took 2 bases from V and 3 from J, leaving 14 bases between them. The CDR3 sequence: CASSLQGGGSYEQYF. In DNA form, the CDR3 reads TGTGCCAGCAGTTTACAGGGGGGCGGTAGCTACGAGCAGTACTTC.

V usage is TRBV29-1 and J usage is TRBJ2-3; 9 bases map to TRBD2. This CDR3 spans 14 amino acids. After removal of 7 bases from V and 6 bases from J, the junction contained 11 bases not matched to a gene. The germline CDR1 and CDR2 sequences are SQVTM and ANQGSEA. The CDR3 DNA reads TGCAGCGCTGTGACTAGCGGAGGGGGGGATACGCAGTATTTT. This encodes CSAVTSGGGDTQYF.

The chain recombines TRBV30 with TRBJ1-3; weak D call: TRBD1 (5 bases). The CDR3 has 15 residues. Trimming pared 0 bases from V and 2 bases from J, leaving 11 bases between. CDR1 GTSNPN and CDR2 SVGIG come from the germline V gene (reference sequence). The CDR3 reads CAWSVQGTAGNTIYF. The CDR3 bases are TGTGCCTGGAGTGTCCAAGGGACGGCTGGAAACACCATATATTTT.

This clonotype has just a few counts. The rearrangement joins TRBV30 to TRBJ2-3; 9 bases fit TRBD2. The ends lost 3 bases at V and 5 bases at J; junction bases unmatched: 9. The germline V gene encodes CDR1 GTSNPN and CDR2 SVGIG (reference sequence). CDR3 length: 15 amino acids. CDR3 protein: CAWSHSGRDIDTQYF. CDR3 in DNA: TGTGCCTGGAGCCATAGCGGGAGAGATATAGATACGCAGTATTTT.

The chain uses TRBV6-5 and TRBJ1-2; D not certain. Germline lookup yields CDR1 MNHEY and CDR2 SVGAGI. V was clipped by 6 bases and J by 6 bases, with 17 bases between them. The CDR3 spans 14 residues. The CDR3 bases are TGTGCCAGCAGCCCGGTGGGGTCTCGGCATGGCTACACCTTC. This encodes CASSPVGSRHGYTF.